Each of the 13 T cell receptor beta chains below was sequenced from the same sample in a study of T-cell memory formation after mild COVID-19. MiXCR was run by TCRdb on the 5' RACE reads, yielding one entry per CDR3 protein. The repertoire consists of approximately 300,000 distinct CDR3 sequences, with about 16% occurring once and the leading ten covering 20% to 25%. Material for sequencing was PBMCs or a T cell subset sorted from them (not recorded which). The receptors shown here come from a man younger than 35 who had mild COVID-19 (a few samples of this study predate the infection). Cell type and time point are not known.

The V gene is TRBV14, the J gene TRBJ2-1; D is unclear. This CDR3 spans 14 amino acids. V was cut by 0 bases and J by 8 bases, with 11 bases left in between. Germline V gene sequence: CDR1 SGHDN, CDR2 FVKESK. In DNA form, the CDR3 reads TGTGCCAGCAGCCAAGAGTCCAGAAGAGATGAGCAGTTCTTC. It encodes CASSQESRRDEQFF.

This clonotype occurred many times. V usage is TRBV7-3 and J usage is TRBJ2-2; the match to TRBD1 covers 8 bases. V lost 2 bases to trimming and J lost 2 bases; unmatched junction nucleotides: 4. CDR3 length: 16 amino acids. The germline CDR1 and CDR2 sequences are SGHTA and FQGTGA. As DNA, the CDR3 is TGTGCCAGCAGCTTATTTGGACAGGGTAACACCGGGGAGCTGTTTTTT. Translating gives CASSLFGQGNTGELFF.

The V and J genes are TRBV3-1 and TRBJ2-2; 13 bases are a match to TRBD2. J lost 8 bases, V lost 7 bases, and 4 bases had no gene match. CDR1 LGHDT and CDR2 YNNKEL come from the germline V gene (reference sequence). This CDR3 region has 14 residues. In DNA, the CDR3 is TGTGCCAGCACCTGGACTAGCGGGGGAGGGGAGCTGTTTTTT. Amino acids: CASTWTSGGGELFF.

A few counts support this clonotype. This chain connects TRBV4-2 to TRBJ2-3; 9 bases are shared with TRBD2. The germline gives CDR1 LGHNA, CDR2 YNFKEQ. The ends lost 4 bases at V and 2 bases at J; junction bases unmatched: 10. CDR3 size: 17 residues. This CDR3 reads CASSRRQRGAPTDTQYF. DNA for the CDR3: TGTGCCAGCAGCCGAAGGCAGCGGGGGGCCCCCACAGATACGCAGTATTTT.

This chain links TRBV5-6 with TRBJ1-2; tentatively, D is TRBD1 (5 bases). The germline gives CDR1 SGHDT, CDR2 YYEEEE. V lost 4 bases, J lost 4 bases, and 11 bases lay in between. This CDR3 spans 13 amino acids. The CDR3: CASSAGRTYGYTF. The CDR3 nucleotides read TGTGCCAGCAGCGCGGGACGGACCTATGGCTACACCTTC. Full variable domain (remainder filled in from reference TRBV5-6 and TRBJ1-2): DAGVTQSPTHLIKTRGQQVTLRCSPKSGHDTVSWYQQALGQGPQFIFQYYEEEERQRGNFPDRFSGHQFPNYSSELNVNALLLGDSALYLCASSAGRTYGYTFGSGTRLTVV.

This clonotype occurred a few times. The chain is built from TRBV5-1 and TRBJ1-1, with D unclear. The CDR3 runs to 14 residues. Germline CDR1 reads SGHRS; CDR2 reads YFSETQ. V lost 0 bases and J lost 4, with 10 bases in between. CDR3 nucleotide sequence: TGCGCCAGCAGCTTGGGGACTCTAGGCACTGAAGCTTTCTTT. Translated, it gives CASSLGTLGTEAFF.

The V gene is TRBV5-1, the J gene TRBJ2-1; D is tentatively TRBD1 or TRBD2 (5 bases each). Trimming stripped 5 bases from V and 11 bases from J, with 14 bases between. The CDR3 totals 12 residues. Germline assignment: CDR1 SGHRS and CDR2 YFSETQ. CDR3 sequence (DNA): TGCGCCAGCAGTCCCGACTGGGGACAGCAGTTCTTC. This gives the protein CASSPDWGQQFF.

This chain links TRBV7-6 with TRBJ1-1; possibly TRBD1 for D (6 bases). Germline V gene data show CDR1 as SGHVS and CDR2 as FNYEAQ. The V and J ends lost 5 bases and 3 bases respectively, with 19 bases between them. This CDR3 has 16 residues. CDR3 nucleotides: TGTGCCAGCAGCCTTTCATATGACAGGTGGGACACTGAAGCTTTCTTT. The encoded protein is CASSLSYDRWDTEAFF.

This clonotype was seen more than once but under ten times. This chain connects TRBV7-2 to TRBJ1-2; 7 nucleotides align to TRBD1. The junction had 4 bases not matched to a gene; V was cut back by 5 bases and J by 1 base. Looked up from germline, CDR1 is SGHTA and CDR2 is FQGNSA. CDR3 length equals 14 residues. In DNA, the CDR3 is TGTGCCAGCAGCACGACAGGGCTTAACTATGGCTACACCTTC. Protein: CASSTTGLNYGYTF.

This clonotype occurred a few times. The rearrangement joins TRBV7-6 to TRBJ2-7; D tentatively reads TRBD1 or TRBD2 (5 bases each). V shed 4 bases and J shed 4 bases, with 14 bases lying between them. The V gene's germline CDR1 is SGHVS and CDR2 FNYEAQ. The CDR3 contains 14 residues. The CDR3 loop reads CASSSGPATYEQYF. The CDR3 DNA sequence: TGTGCCAGCAGCTCGGGGCCAGCAACGTACGAGCAGTACTTC.

The chain has TRBV10-3 and TRBJ2-7; the match to TRBD1 covers 11 bases. Germline V gene data show CDR1 as ENHRY and CDR2 as SYGVKD. The CDR3 loop spans 14 amino acids. With V trimmed by 5 bases and J by 7 bases, 7 bases remained unmatched. CDR3 loop: CAISPGQGVGEQYV. CDR3 nucleotides: TGTGCCATCAGTCCGGGACAGGGGGTGGGGGAGCAGTACGTC.

V gene TRBV3-1 combines with J gene TRBJ2-5; tentative D call: TRBD2 (6 bases). V lost 8 bases and J 5 bases, leaving 18 bases between the germline ends. The CDR3 has 14 residues. Germline lookup yields CDR1 LGHDT and CDR2 YNNKEL (reference sequence). The chain's CDR3 is CASRDRESGETQYF. The CDR3 bases are TGTGCCAGCCGCGACCGGGAGTCTGGGGAGACCCAGTACTTC.

This clonotype was recorded many times. The chain combines TRBV4-2 with TRBJ2-1; 8 bases agree with TRBD1. Germline-derived CDR1 and CDR2 are LGHNA and YNFKEQ. This CDR3 is built from 16 residues. J lost 10 bases, V lost 2 bases, and 13 bases had no gene match. Written as DNA, the CDR3 is TGTGCCAGCAGCCAACAACCGGGACAGGTCCTCTGGGAGCAGTTCTTC. Its protein product is CASSQQPGQVLWEQFF.